Listed below are T cell receptor beta chains from one sample, sequenced in a study of blood T cell repertoires in COVID-19. Assay: immunoSEQ multiplex PCR; the TCRdb copy retains only in-frame clones and omits some. Here the sample spans around 100,000 clones, approximately 81% being singletons. The sequencing input was peripheral blood. These receptors were obtained from a human donor in a cohort sampled during active COVID-19. Each CDR3 is given with its conserved first and last residue. D genes are given only for firm matches. Size tells how often a clone was seen (once, few, many) or the class of an expanded clone, and some rows leave it out.

D gene: -; J gene: TRBJ2-1; V gene: TRBV4-3; clone size: -; CDR3 protein: CASSYQVDSYNEQFF; CDR3 DNA: TGCGCCAGCAGCTATCAGGTGGACTCCTACAATGAGCAGTTCTTC
D gene: -; J gene: TRBJ1-1; V gene: TRBV7-2; clone size: -; CDR3 protein: CASSIQGDTEAFF; CDR3 DNA: TGTGCCAGCAGCATTCAGGGCGACACTGAAGCTTTCTTT
D gene: TRBD1; J gene: TRBJ2-5; V gene: TRBV5-6; clone size: -; CDR3 protein: CASSFRDRVEETQYF; CDR3 DNA: TGTGCCAGCAGCTTCCGGGACAGGGTGGAAGAGACCCAGTACTTC
D gene: -; J gene: TRBJ1-2; V gene: TRBV2; clone size: once; CDR3 protein: CASSLGGAKIYGYTF; CDR3 DNA: TGTGCCAGCAGCCTTGGGGGGGCAAAGATCTATGGCTACACCTTC
D gene: TRBD1; J gene: TRBJ2-7; V gene: TRBV7-2; clone size: -; CDR3 protein: CASSLGQAPSYEQYF; CDR3 DNA: TGTGCCAGCAGCTTGGGACAGGCCCCATCCTACGAGCAGTACTTC
D gene: -; J gene: TRBJ2-1; V gene: TRBV5-1; clone size: -; CDR3 protein: CASSFLAFGSYNEQFF; CDR3 DNA: TGCGCCAGCAGCTTTCTAGCGTTTGGGTCCTACAATGAGCAGTTCTTC
D gene: TRBD2; J gene: TRBJ2-3; V gene: TRBV10-1; clone size: -; CDR3 protein: CASSRGRGGGPNTQYF; CDR3 DNA: TGCGCCAGCAGCCGGGGGCGCGGGGGGGGGCCAAATACGCAGTATTTT
D gene: -; J gene: TRBJ2-1; V gene: TRBV19; clone size: few; CDR3 protein: CASSIQTSPRTNEQFF; CDR3 DNA: TGTGCCAGTAGTATACAAACTAGCCCACGGACCAATGAGCAGTTCTTC
D gene: -; J gene: TRBJ1-5; V gene: TRBV6-5; clone size: -; CDR3 protein: CASSQRTGQSQPQHF; CDR3 DNA: TGTGCCAGCAGTCAGCGAACCGGACAGAGTCAGCCCCAGCATTTT
D gene: -; J gene: TRBJ1-3; V gene: TRBV21-1; clone size: -; CDR3 protein: CASSKGGRGVFQTTIYF; CDR3 DNA: TGTGCCAGCAGCAAAGGGGGCCGGGGGGTCTTTCAAACAACCATATATTTT
D gene: -; J gene: TRBJ1-2; V gene: TRBV10-3; clone size: -; CDR3 protein: CAISDSHNYGYTF; CDR3 DNA: TGTGCCATCAGTGACAGTCATAACTATGGCTACACCTTC
D gene: -; J gene: TRBJ1-6; V gene: TRBV30; clone size: -; CDR3 protein: CAWGVGGTSNSPLHF; CDR3 DNA: TGTGCCTGGGGCGTCGGGGGGACGAGTAATTCACCCCTCCACTTT
D gene: TRBD1; J gene: TRBJ1-5; V gene: TRBV19; clone size: -; CDR3 protein: CASRATGSSQPQHF; CDR3 DNA: TGTGCCAGTAGGGCGACAGGGTCTAGTCAGCCCCAGCATTTT